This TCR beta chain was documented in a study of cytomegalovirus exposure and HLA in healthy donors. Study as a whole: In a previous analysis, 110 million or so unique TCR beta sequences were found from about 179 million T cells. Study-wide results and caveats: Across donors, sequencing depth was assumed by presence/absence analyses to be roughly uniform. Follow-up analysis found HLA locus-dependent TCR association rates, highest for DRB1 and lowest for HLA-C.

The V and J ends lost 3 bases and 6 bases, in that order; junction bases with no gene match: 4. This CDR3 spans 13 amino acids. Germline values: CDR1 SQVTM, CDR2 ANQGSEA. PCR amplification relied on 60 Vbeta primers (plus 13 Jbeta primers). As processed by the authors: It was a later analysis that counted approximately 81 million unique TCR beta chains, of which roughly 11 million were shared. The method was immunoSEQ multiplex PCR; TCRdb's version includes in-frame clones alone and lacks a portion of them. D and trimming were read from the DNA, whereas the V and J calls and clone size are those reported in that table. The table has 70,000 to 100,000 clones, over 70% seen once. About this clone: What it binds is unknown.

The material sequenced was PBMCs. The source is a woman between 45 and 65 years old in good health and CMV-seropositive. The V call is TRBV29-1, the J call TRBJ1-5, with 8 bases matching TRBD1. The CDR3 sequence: CSVEGQAGQPQHF. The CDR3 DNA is TGCAGCGTTGAGGGACAGGCGGGTCAGCCCCAGCATTTT.